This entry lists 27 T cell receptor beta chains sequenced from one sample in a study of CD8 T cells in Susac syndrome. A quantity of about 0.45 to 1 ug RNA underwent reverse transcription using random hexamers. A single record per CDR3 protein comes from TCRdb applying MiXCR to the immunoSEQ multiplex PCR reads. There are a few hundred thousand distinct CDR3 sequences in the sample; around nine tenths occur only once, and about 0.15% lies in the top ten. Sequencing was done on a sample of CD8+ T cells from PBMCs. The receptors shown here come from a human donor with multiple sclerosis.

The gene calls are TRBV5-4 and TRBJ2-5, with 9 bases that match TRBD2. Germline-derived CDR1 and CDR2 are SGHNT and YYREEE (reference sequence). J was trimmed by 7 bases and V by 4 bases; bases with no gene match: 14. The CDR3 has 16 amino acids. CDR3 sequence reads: CASSPGLGEAGGTQYF. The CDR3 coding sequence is TGTGCCAGCAGCCCGGGGTTGGGCGAAGCGGGGGGGACCCAGTACTTC.

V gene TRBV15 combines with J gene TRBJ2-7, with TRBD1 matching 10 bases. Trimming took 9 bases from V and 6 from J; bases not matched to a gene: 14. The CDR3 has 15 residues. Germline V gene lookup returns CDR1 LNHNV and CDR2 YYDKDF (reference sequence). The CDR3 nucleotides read TGTGCCACTGGACCTCGGGACAGGGGATCTCTCGAGCAGTACTTC. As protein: CATGPRDRGSLEQYF. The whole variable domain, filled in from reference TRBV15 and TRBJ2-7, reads DAMVIQNPRYQVTQFGKPVTLSCSQTLNHNVMYWYQQKSSQAPKLLFHYYDKDFNNEADTPDNFQSRRPNTSFCFLDIRSPGLGDTAMYLCATGPRDRGSLEQYFGPGTRLTVT.

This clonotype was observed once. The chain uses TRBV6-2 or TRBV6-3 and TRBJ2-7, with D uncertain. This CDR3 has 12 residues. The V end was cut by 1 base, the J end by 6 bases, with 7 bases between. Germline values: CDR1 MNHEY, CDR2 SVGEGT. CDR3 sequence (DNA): TGTGCCAGCAGTTACTGGAAGGGCGAGCAGTACTTC. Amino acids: CASSYWKGEQYF.

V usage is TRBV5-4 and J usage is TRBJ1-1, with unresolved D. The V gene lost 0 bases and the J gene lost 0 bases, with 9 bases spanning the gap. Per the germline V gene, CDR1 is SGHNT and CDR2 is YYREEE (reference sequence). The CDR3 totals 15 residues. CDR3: CASSLDPALNTEAFF. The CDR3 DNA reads TGTGCCAGCAGCTTGGACCCAGCCTTGAACACTGAAGCTTTCTTT.

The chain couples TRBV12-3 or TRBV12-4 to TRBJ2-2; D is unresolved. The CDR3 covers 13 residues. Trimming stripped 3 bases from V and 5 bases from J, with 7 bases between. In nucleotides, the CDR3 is TGTGCCAGCAGTTTTACGGTAACCGGGGAGCTGTTTTTT. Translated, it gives CASSFTVTGELFF.

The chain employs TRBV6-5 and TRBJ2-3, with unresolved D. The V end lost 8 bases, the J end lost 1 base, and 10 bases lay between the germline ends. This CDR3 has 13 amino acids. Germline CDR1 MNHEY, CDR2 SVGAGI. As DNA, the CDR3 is TGTGCCAGCGGGGATGCTGGCACAGATACGCAGTATTTT. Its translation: CASGDAGTDTQYF.

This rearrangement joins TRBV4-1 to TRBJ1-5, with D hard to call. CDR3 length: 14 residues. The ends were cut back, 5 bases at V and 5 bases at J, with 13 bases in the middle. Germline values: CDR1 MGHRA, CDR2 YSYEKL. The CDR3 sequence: CASSATPRDQPQHF. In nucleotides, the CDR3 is TGCGCCAGCAGCGCCACCCCAAGGGATCAGCCCCAGCATTTT.

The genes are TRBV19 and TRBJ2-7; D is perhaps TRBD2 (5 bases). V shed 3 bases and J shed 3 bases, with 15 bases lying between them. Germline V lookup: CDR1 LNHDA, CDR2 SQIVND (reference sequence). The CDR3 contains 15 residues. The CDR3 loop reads CASSISLGGGYEQYF. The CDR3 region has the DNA TGTGCCAGTAGTATTTCCCTCGGTGGAGGCTACGAGCAGTACTTC.

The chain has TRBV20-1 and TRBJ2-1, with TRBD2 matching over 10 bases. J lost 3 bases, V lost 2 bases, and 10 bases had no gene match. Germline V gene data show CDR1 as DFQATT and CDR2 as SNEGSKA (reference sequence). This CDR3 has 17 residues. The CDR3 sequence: CSARPPRWTSGYNEQFF. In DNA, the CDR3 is TGCAGTGCTAGACCCCCCCGTTGGACTAGCGGCTACAATGAGCAGTTCTTC.

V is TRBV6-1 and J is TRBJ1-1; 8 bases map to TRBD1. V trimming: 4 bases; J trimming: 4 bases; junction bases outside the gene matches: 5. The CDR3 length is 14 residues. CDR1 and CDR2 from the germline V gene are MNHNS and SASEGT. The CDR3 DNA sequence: TGTGCCAGCAGTGTCAGGGGGCGTAGCACTGAAGCTTTCTTT. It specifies CASSVRGRSTEAFF.

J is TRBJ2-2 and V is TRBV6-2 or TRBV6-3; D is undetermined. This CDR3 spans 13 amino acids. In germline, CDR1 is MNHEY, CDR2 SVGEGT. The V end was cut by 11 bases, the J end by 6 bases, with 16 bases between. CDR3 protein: CAVKEAWPGELFF. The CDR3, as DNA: TGTGCCGTCAAAGAGGCGTGGCCCGGGGAGCTGTTTTTT.

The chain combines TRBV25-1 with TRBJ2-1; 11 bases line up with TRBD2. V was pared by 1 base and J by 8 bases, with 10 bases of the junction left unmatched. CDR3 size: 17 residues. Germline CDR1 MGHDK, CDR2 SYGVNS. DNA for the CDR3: TGTGCCAGCAGTGAATGGGGTAGCGGGAGGGCCATGGATGAGCAGTTCTTC. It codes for CASSEWGSGRAMDEQFF.

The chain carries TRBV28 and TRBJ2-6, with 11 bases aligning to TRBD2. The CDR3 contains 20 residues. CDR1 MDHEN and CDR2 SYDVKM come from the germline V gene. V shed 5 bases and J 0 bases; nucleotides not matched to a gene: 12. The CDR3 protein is CASSTKILAGGRSGANVLTF. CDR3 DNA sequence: TGTGCCAGCAGTACGAAGATCCTAGCGGGAGGCCGCTCTGGGGCCAACGTCCTGACTTTC.

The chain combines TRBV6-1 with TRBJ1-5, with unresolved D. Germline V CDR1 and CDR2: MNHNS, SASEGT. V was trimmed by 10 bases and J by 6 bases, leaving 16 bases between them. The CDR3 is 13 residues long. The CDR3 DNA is TGTGCCACGCAAGGGTGGTCGGGTCAGCCCCAGCATTTT. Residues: CATQGWSGQPQHF.

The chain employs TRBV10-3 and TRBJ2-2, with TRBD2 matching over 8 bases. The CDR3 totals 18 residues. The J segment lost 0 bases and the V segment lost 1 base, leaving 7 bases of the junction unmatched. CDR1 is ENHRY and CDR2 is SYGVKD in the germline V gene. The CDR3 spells CAISELSGGPTNTGELFF. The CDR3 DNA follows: TGTGCCATCAGTGAGTTAAGCGGGGGCCCTACGAACACCGGGGAGCTGTTTTTT.

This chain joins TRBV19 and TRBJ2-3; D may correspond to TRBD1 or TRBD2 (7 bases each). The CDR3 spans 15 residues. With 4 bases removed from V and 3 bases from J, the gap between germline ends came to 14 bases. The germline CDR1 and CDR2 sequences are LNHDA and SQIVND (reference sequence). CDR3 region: CASSTGGGWTDTQYF. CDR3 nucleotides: TGTGCCAGTAGTACAGGGGGGGGCTGGACAGATACGCAGTATTTT.

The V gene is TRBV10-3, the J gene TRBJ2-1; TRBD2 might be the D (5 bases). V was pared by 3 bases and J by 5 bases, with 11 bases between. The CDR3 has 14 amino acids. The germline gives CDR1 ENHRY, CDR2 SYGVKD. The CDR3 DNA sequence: TGTGCCATCAGTGATGGGGAGCCCCACAATGAGCAGTTCTTC. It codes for CAISDGEPHNEQFF.

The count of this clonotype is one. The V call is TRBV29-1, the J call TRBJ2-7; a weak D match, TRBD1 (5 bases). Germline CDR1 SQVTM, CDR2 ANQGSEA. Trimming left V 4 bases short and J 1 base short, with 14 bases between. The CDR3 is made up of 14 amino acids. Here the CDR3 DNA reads TGCAGCGTTGTCCAGACTGACAGATCCTACGAGCAGTACTTC. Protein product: CSVVQTDRSYEQYF.

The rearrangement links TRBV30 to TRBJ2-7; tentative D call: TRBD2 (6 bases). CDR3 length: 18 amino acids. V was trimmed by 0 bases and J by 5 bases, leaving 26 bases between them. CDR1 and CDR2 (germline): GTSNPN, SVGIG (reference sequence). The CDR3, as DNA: TGTGCCTGGAGTGTACATGAGATTGCGGGACCGGATCCCGACGAGCAGTACTTC. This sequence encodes CAWSVHEIAGPDPDEQYF. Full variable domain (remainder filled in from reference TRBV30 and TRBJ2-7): SQTIHQWPATLVQPVGSPLSLECTVEGTSNPNLYWYRQAAGRGLQLLFYSVGIGQISSEVPQNLSASRPQDRQFILSSKKLLLSDSGFYLCAWSVHEIAGPDPDEQYFGPGTRLTVT.

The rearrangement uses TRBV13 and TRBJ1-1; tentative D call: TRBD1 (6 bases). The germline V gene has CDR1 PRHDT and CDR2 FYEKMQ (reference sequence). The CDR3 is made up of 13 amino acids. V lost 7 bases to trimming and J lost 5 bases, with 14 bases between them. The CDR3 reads CASTFIQGTEAFF. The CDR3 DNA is TGTGCCAGCACCTTTATACAGGGAACTGAAGCTTTCTTT.

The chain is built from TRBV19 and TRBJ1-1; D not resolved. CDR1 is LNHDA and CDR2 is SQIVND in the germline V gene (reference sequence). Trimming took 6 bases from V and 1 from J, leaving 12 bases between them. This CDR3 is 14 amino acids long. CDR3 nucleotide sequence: TGTGCCAGTAGATGGACTGGGGAGAACACTGAAGCTTTCTTT. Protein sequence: CASRWTGENTEAFF.

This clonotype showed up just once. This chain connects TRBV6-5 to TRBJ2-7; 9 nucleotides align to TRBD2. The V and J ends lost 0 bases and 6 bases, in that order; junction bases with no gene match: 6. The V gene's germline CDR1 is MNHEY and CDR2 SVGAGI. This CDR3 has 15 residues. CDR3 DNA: TGTGCCAGCAGTTACTCAGCGGGGGGACTCGGCGAGCAGTACTTC. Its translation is CASSYSAGGLGEQYF.

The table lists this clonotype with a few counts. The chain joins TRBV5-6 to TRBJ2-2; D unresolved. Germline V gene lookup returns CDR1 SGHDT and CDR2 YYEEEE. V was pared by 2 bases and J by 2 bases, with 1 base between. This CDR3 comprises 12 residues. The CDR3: CASSFNTGELFF. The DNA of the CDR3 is TGTGCCAGCAGCTTCAACACCGGGGAGCTGTTTTTT.

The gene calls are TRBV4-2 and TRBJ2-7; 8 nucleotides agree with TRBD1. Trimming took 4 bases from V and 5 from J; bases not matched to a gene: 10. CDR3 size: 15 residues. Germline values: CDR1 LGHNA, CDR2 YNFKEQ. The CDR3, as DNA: TGTGCCAGCAGCCTCTCCCCAGGGGGCGGGGACGAGCAGTACTTC. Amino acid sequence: CASSLSPGGGDEQYF.

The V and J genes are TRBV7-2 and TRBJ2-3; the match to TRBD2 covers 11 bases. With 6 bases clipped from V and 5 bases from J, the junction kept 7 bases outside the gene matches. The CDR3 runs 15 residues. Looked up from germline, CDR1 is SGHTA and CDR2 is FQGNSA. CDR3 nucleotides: TGTGCCAGCAGTATACTAGCGGGAGTCGAAGATACGCAGTATTTT. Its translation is CASSILAGVEDTQYF.

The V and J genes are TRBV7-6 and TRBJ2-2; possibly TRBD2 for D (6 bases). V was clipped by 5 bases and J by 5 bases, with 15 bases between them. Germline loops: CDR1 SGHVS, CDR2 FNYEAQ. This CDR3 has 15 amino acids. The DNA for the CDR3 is TGTGCCAGCAGCCTCACTCACGGGGGAACCGGGGAGCTGTTTTTT. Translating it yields CASSLTHGGTGELFF.

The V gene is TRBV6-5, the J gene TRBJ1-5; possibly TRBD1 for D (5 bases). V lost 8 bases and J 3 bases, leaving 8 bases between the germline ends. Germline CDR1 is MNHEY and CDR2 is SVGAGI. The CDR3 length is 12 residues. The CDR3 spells CASGHPNQPQHF. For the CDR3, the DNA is TGTGCCAGCGGACATCCCAATCAGCCCCAGCATTTT.